The present T cell receptor (beta chain) was sequenced within a study of breast tumors, draining lymph nodes, adjacent tissues. Via MiXCR, TCRdb re-called the multiplex PCR reads, giving one row per CDR3 protein. The sample contains roughly 17,000 distinct CDR3 sequences, around 60% of which appear only once. Germline CDR1 reads SEHNR; CDR2 reads FQNEAQ (reference sequence). The CDR3 contains 16 residues. V lost 4 bases, J lost 4 bases, and 7 bases stayed unmatched. Material: tumor-adjacent breast tissue. This TCR derives from a female donor with breast cancer. Some clones in this sample may be carry-over from other donors' samples. V usage is TRBV7-9 and J usage is TRBJ2-1, with 10 bases that match TRBD2. CDR3 nucleotide sequence: TGTGCCAGCAGCTCGGTAGCGGGGGGTACTTACAATGAGCAGTTCTTC. Translation: CASSSVAGGTYNEQFF.